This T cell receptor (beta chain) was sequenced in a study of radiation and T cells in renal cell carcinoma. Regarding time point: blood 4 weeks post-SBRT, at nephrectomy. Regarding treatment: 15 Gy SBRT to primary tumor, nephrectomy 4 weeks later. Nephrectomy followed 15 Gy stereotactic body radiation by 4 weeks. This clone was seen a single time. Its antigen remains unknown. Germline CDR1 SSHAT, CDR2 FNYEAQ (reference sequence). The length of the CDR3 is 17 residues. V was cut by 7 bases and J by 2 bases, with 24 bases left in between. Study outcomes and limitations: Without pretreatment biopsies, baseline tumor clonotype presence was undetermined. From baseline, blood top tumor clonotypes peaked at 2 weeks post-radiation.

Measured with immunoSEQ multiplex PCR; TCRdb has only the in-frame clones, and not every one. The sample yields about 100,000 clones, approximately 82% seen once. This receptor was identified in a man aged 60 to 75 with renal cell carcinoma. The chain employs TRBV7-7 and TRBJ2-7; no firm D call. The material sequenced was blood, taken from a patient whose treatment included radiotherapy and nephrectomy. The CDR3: CASTFPQMELPTYEQYF. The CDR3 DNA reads TGTGCCAGCACCTTCCCGCAAATGGAGCTTCCCACCTACGAGCAGTACTTC.